This T cell receptor beta chain was recorded in a study of cytomegalovirus exposure and HLA in healthy donors. Study outcomes and limitations: Overall, roughly 170 TCR beta chains were annotated as cytomegalovirus-associated. Later analysis suggested links between common viral pathogens and several top significant clusters.

In the PCR, 60 Vbeta and 13 Jbeta primers were used. Profiled with immunoSEQ multiplex PCR; TCRdb holds only in-frame clones, not every one. The sample lists about 140,000 clones; 70% were seen once. In its sample, this clone was seen a few times. What it recognizes is unknown. These donors, healthy bone marrow donors, were studied. This receptor was taken from a woman aged 55-69 years in good health and CMV-seropositive. Specimen: PBMCs.

CDR3 DNA: TGCGCCAGCAGGGCCGGGACAGTGAACACTGAAGCTTTCTTT. The encoded protein is CASRAGTVNTEAFF. V usage is TRBV4-1 and J usage is TRBJ1-1, with 7 positions matching TRBD1. V was clipped by 6 bases and J by 0 bases; unmatched bases: 4. Germline CDR1 MGHRA, CDR2 YSYEKL. There are 14 residues in the CDR3.